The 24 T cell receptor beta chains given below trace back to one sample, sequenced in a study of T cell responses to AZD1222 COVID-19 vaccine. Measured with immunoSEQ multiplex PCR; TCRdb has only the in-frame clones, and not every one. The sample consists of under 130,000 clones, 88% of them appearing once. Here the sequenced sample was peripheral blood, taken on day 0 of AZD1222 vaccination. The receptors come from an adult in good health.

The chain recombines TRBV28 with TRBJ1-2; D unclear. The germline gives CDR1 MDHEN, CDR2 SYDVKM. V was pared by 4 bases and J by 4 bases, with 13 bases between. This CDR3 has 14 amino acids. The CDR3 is CASSSIGMVYGYTF. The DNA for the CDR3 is TGTGCCAGCAGTTCGATTGGAATGGTCTATGGCTACACCTTC.

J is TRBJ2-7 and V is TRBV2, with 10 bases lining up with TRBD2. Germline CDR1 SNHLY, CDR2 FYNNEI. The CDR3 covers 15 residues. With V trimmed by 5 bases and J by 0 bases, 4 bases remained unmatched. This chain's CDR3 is CASSSLAGTSYEQYF. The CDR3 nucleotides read TGTGCCAGCAGTTCACTAGCGGGGACCTCCTACGAGCAGTACTTC. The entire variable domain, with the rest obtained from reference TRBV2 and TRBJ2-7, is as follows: EPEVTQTPSHQVTQMGQEVILRCVPISNHLYFYWYRQILGQKVEFLVSFYNNEISEKSEIFDDQFSVERPDGSNFTLKIRSTKLEDSAMYFCASSSLAGTSYEQYFGPGTRLTVT.

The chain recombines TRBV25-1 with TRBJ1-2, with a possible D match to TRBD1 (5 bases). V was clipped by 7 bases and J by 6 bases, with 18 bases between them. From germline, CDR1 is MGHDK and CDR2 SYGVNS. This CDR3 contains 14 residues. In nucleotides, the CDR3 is TGTGCCAGCACCAACCAGGGCCACCCCGATGGCTACACCTTC. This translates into CASTNQGHPDGYTF.

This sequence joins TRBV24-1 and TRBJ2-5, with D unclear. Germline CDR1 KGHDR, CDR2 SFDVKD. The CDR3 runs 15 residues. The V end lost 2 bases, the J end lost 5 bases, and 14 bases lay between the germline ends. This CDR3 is CATSDSRRPFETQYF. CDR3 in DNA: TGTGCCACCAGTGATTCGAGAAGGCCCTTTGAGACCCAGTACTTC.

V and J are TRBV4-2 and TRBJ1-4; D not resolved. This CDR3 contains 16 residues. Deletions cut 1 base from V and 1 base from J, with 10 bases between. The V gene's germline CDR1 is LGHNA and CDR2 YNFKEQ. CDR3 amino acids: CASSQVSVRTNEKLFF. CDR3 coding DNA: TGTGCCAGCAGCCAAGTTTCGGTGAGAACTAATGAAAAACTGTTTTTT.

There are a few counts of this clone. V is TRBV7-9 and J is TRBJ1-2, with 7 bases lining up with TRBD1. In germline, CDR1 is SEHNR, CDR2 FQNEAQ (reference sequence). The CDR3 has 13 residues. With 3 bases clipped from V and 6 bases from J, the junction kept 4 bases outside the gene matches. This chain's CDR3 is CASSFQGEDGYTF. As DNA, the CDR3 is TGTGCCAGCAGCTTCCAGGGGGAAGATGGCTACACCTTC.

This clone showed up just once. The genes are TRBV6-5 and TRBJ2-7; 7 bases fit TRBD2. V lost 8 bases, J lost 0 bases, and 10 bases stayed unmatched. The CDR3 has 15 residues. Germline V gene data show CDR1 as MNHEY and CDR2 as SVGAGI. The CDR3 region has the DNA TGTGCCAGCTCGACGGGAGGTTCCCTCTCCTACGAGCAGTACTTC. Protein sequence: CASSTGGSLSYEQYF.

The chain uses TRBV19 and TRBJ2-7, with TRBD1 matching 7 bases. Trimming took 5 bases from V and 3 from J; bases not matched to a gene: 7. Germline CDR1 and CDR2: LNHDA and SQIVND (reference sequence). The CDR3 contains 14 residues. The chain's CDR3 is CASSSGTAIYEQYF. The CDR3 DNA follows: TGTGCCAGTAGTTCCGGGACAGCGATCTACGAGCAGTACTTC.

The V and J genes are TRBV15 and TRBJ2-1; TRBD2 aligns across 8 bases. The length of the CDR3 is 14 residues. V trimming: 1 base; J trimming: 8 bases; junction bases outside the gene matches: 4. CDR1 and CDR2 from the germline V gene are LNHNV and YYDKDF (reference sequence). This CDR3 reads CATSRVAGGYEQFF. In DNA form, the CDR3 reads TGTGCCACCAGCAGAGTCGCGGGGGGTTATGAGCAGTTCTTC.

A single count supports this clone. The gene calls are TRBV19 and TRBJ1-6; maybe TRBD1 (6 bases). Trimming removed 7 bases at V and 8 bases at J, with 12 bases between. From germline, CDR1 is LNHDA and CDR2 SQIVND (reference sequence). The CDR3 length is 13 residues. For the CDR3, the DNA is TGTGCCAGTACAACAGGGAGTTATTCACCCCTCCACTTT. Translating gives CASTTGSYSPLHF.

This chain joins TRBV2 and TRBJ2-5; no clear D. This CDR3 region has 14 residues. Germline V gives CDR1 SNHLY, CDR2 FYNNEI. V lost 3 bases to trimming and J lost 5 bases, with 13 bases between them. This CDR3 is CASSDTYKGETQYF. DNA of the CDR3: TGTGCCAGCAGTGACACTTACAAAGGGGAGACCCAGTACTTC.

CDR3 nucleotides: TGTGCCAGCAGCTTGATATCCGGGACAGGGGGCCGGGAGCAGTACTTC. Translation gives CASSLISGTGGREQYF. V is TRBV11-2 and J is TRBJ2-7; 12 bases align to TRBD1. The CDR3 consists of 16 residues. CDR1 and CDR2 (germline): SGHAT, FQNNGV. V trimming: 3 bases; J trimming: 7 bases; junction bases outside the gene matches: 10.

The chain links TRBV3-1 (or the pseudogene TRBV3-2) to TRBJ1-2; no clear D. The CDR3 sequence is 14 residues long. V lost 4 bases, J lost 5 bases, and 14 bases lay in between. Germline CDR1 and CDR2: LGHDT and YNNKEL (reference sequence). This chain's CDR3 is CASSRTGSPYGYTF. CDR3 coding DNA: TGTGCCAGCAGCCGAACCGGGTCTCCTTATGGCTACACCTTC.

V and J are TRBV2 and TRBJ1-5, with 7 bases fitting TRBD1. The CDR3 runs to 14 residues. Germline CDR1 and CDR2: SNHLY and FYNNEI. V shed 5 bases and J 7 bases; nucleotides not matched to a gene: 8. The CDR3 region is CASSLDRARQPQHF. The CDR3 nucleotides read TGTGCCAGCAGTCTAGACAGGGCACGCCAGCCCCAGCATTTT. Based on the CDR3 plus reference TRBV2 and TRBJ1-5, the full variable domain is EPEVTQTPSHQVTQMGQEVILRCVPISNHLYFYWYRQILGQKVEFLVSFYNNEISEKSEIFDDQFSVERPDGSNFTLKIRSTKLEDSAMYFCASSLDRARQPQHFGDGTRLSIL.

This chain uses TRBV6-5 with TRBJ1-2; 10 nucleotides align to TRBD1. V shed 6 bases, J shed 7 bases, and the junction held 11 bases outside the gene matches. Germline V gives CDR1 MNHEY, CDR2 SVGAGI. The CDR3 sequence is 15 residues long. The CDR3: CASSGRTGGFGGYTF. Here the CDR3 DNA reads TGTGCCAGCAGCGGGCGGACAGGGGGATTTGGTGGCTACACCTTC.

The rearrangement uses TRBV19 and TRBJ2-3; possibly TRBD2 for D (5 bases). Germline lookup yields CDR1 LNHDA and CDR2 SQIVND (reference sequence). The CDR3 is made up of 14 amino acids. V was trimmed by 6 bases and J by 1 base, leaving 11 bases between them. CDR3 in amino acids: CASRRDPGTDTQYF. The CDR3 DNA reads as TGTGCCAGTAGACGGGATCCTGGCACAGATACGCAGTATTTT.

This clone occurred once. The chain's CDR3 is CASSVRGGLSYNEQFF. CDR3 bases: TGTGCCAGCAGCGTCCGCGGGGGCCTCTCCTACAATGAGCAGTTCTTC. This rearrangement joins TRBV11-3 to TRBJ2-1; TRBD2 might be the D (7 bases). V was clipped by 5 bases and J by 0 bases, with 14 bases between them. This CDR3 region has 16 residues. From germline, CDR1 is SGHNT and CDR2 YENEEA. Full variable domain (rest looked up from reference TRBV11-3 and TRBJ2-1): EAGVVQSPRYKIIEKKQPVAFWCNPISGHNTLYWYLQNLGQGPELLIRYENEEAVDDSQLPKDRFSAERLKGVDSTLKIQPAELGDSAVYLCASSVRGGLSYNEQFFGPGTRLTVL.

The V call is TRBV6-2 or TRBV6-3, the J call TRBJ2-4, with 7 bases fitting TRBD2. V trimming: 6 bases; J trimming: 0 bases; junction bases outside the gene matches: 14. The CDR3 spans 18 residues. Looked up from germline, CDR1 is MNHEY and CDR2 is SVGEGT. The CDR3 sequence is CASSPTPPLAVAKNIQYF. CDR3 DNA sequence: TGTGCCAGCAGCCCTACCCCACCTCTAGCGGTAGCCAAAAACATTCAGTACTTC.

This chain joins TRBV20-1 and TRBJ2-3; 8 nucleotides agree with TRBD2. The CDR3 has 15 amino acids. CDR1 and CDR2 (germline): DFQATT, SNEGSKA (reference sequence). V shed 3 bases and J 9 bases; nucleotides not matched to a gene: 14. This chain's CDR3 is CSASSGTHGAMTQYF. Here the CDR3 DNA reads TGCAGTGCTAGTAGCGGGACTCACGGCGCCATGACGCAGTATTTT.

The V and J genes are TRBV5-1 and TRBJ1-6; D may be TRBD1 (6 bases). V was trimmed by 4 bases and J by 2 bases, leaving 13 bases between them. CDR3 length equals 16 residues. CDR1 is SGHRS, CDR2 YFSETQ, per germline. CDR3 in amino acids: CASSAQGSTYNSPLHF. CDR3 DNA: TGCGCCAGCAGCGCACAGGGTAGTACCTATAATTCACCCCTCCACTTT. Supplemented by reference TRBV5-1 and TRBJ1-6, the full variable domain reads KAGVTQTPRYLIKTRGQQVTLSCSPISGHRSVSWYQQTPGQGLQFLFEYFSETQRNKGNFPGRFSGRQFSNSRSEMNVSTLELGDSALYLCASSAQGSTYNSPLHFGNGTRLTVT.

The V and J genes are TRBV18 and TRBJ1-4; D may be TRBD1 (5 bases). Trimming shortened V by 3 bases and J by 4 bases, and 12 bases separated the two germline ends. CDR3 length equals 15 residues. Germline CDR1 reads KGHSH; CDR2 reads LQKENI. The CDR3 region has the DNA TGTGCCAGCTCACCTCCGCAGGGCCTTAATGAAAAACTGTTTTTT. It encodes CASSPPQGLNEKLFF.

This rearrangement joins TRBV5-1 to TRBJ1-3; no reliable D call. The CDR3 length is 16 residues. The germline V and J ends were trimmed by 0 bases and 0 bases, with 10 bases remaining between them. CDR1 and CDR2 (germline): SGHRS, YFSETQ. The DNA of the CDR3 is TGCGCCAGCAGCTTGGATCCGGGGAACTCTGGAAACACCATATATTTT. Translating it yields CASSLDPGNSGNTIYF.

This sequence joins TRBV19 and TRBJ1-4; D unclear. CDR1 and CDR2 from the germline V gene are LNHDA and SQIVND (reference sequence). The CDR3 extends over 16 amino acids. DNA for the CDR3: TGTGCTACCAACCTTGGCGGGTATTCGATGGATGAAAAACTGTTTTTT. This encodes CATNLGGYSMDEKLFF.

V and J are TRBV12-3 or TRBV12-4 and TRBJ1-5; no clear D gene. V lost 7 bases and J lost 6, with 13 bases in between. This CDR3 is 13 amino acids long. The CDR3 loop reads CASTVAWAQPQHF. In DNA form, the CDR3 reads TGTGCCAGCACCGTAGCCTGGGCTCAGCCCCAGCATTTT.